The 14 T cell receptor beta chains presented below share a single source sample, sequenced in a study of neurological immune-mediated disorders. Each CDR3 protein gets one entry after TCRdb re-called the 5' RACE reads with MiXCR. The table records tens of thousands of distinct CDR3 sequences, about an eighth of them present only once. Sequenced material: PBMCs. The receptors derive from a man in his sixties in good health.

There are many counts of this clonotype. The chain employs TRBV6-6 and TRBJ2-2; D gene uncertain. Germline V gene data show CDR1 as MNHNY and CDR2 as SVGAGI (reference sequence). V lost 2 bases to trimming and J lost 5 bases, with 6 bases between them. The CDR3 is made up of 13 amino acids. This CDR3 reads CASSYGSTGELFF. DNA for the CDR3: TGTGCCAGCAGTTACGGCAGTACCGGGGAGCTGTTTTTT.

This clonotype was seen repeatedly, ten times or more. V gene TRBV7-8 combines with J gene TRBJ2-2, with D possibly being TRBD2 (5 bases). Germline CDR1 reads SGHVS; CDR2 reads FQNEAQ. The ends were cut back, 2 bases at V and 3 bases at J, with 10 bases in the middle. This CDR3 is built from 15 residues. The CDR3 reads CASSLRERYTGELFF. In DNA form, the CDR3 reads TGTGCCAGCAGCTTAAGGGAGCGGTACACCGGGGAGCTGTTTTTT.

This clonotype was counted ten times or more. One junction end does not reproduce the germline sequence, and a read error may be involved. The CDR3 spells CASSSGPVNAF. CDR3 in DNA: TGTGCCAGCAGTTCCGGGCCGGTAAATGCGTTC. The chain carries TRBV6-2 or TRBV6-3 and TRBJ2-7; D remains unclear. The CDR3 is 11 amino acids. Germline V gene sequence: CDR1 MNHEY, CDR2 SVGEGT.

This clonotype was seen at least ten times. V usage is TRBV11-2 and J usage is TRBJ2-2, with TRBD1 identical over 11 bases. Germline lookup yields CDR1 SGHAT and CDR2 FQNNGV. The J segment lost 4 bases and the V segment lost 5 bases, leaving 3 bases of the junction unmatched. The CDR3 totals 15 residues. CDR3 amino acids: CASSGGTGGTGELFF. CDR3 coding DNA: TGTGCCAGCAGCGGCGGGACAGGGGGCACCGGGGAGCTGTTTTTT.

The chain combines TRBV19 with TRBJ1-1; 7 nucleotides line up with TRBD1. Germline V CDR1 and CDR2: LNHDA, SQIVND (reference sequence). V trimming: 5 bases; J trimming: 6 bases; junction bases outside the gene matches: 15. The CDR3 has 16 amino acids. The CDR3 sequence: CASSDLRGTSWPEAFF. The CDR3 DNA reads as TGTGCCAGTAGTGACCTCAGGGGGACGAGTTGGCCTGAAGCTTTCTTT. Full variable domain (outside the CDR3, taken from reference TRBV19 and TRBJ1-1): DGGITQSPKYLFRKEGQNVTLSCEQNLNHDAMYWYRQDPGQGLRLIYYSQIVNDFQKGDIAEGYSVSREKKESFPLTVTSAQKNPTAFYLCASSDLRGTSWPEAFFGQGTRLTVV.

This clonotype showed up many times. The genes are TRBV20-1 and TRBJ2-7; no clear D. Germline V CDR1 and CDR2: DFQATT, SNEGSKA (reference sequence). The CDR3 length is 11 residues. V lost 3 bases and J lost 4, with 7 bases in between. The CDR3 region has the DNA TGCAGTGCTAGCCCCGGTTACGAGCAGTACTTC. Its translation is CSASPGYEQYF.

V and J are TRBV20-1 and TRBJ1-1; D is possibly TRBD1 (5 bases). CDR1 is DFQATT and CDR2 is SNEGSKA in the germline V gene (reference sequence). V was pared by 3 bases and J by 5 bases, with 19 bases between. CDR3 size: 15 residues. CDR3 amino acids: CSASSLTVCRTEAFF. The CDR3 DNA reads TGCAGTGCTAGCTCCCTGACAGTGTGCCGTACTGAAGCTTTCTTT.

This clonotype was counted at least ten times. The CDR3 is CASSLTVVGYSPLHF. The CDR3 region has the DNA TGTGCCAGCAGCTTAACGGTGGTGGGTTATTCACCCCTCCACTTT. The chain recombines TRBV7-9 with TRBJ1-6; D is unresolved. This CDR3 has 15 amino acids. Germline lookup yields CDR1 SEHNR and CDR2 FQNEAQ (reference sequence). V was cut by 2 bases and J by 8 bases, with 13 bases left in between.

This clonotype came up many times. The chain combines TRBV5-1 with TRBJ2-3; a weak D match, TRBD1 (5 bases). The V and J ends lost 3 bases and 0 bases respectively, with 14 bases between them. CDR1 and CDR2 from the germline V gene are SGHRS and YFSETQ. The CDR3 has 16 residues. The CDR3 coding sequence is TGCGCCAGCAGCTCCATAGGGGTTGTTAGCACAGATACGCAGTATTTT. This gives the protein CASSSIGVVSTDTQYF.

The CDR3 reads CASSLWTGEETQYF. The CDR3, as DNA: TGTGCCAGCAGCCTCTGGACAGGGGAAGAGACCCAGTACTTC. The chain employs TRBV6-6 and TRBJ2-5; 9 nucleotides agree with TRBD1. The CDR3 has 14 amino acids. After removal of 6 bases from V and 3 bases from J, the junction contained 5 bases not matched to a gene. Germline values: CDR1 MNHNY, CDR2 SVGAGI (reference sequence).

This clonotype showed up many times. J is TRBJ1-5 and V is TRBV20-1; TRBD1 agrees at 8 bases. Germline CDR1 reads DFQATT; CDR2 reads SNEGSKA (reference sequence). This CDR3 spans 14 amino acids. V trimming: 4 bases; J trimming: 6 bases; junction bases outside the gene matches: 8. The CDR3 nucleotides are TGCAGTGCTACGGACAGGGTGGAAAGTCAGCCCCAGCATTTT. This gives the protein CSATDRVESQPQHF.

This clonotype was seen at least ten times. The genes are TRBV20-1 and TRBJ2-7; D gene ambiguous. V shed 1 base and J shed 6 bases, with 10 bases lying between them. Germline V CDR1 and CDR2: DFQATT, SNEGSKA (reference sequence). The length of the CDR3 is 12 residues. The CDR3 spells CSARVRDSEQYF. For the CDR3, the DNA is TGCAGTGCTAGAGTAAGGGATTCCGAGCAGTACTTC.

This clonotype showed up many times. The genes are TRBV20-1 and TRBJ2-5; D assignment may be TRBD1 or TRBD2 (7 bases each). V was pared by 0 bases and J by 5 bases, with 16 bases between. Germline CDR1 and CDR2: DFQATT and SNEGSKA (reference sequence). CDR3 length: 15 residues. CDR3 loop: CSARDLQGRGETQYF. The CDR3 coding sequence is TGCAGTGCTAGAGACTTACAGGGGAGGGGGGAGACCCAGTACTTC.

This clonotype was seen at least ten times. The chain links TRBV7-9 to TRBJ2-3; TRBD2 agrees at 16 bases. Unmatched junction bases numbered 12, after V lost 5 bases and J lost 1 base. CDR3 length equals 20 residues. Germline V gives CDR1 SEHNR, CDR2 FQNEAQ (reference sequence). The CDR3 region has the DNA TGTGCCAGCAGCAGCTCCGGGACTAGCGGGGGGGCTTGGGGCACAGATACGCAGTATTTT. It encodes CASSSSGTSGGAWGTDTQYF.